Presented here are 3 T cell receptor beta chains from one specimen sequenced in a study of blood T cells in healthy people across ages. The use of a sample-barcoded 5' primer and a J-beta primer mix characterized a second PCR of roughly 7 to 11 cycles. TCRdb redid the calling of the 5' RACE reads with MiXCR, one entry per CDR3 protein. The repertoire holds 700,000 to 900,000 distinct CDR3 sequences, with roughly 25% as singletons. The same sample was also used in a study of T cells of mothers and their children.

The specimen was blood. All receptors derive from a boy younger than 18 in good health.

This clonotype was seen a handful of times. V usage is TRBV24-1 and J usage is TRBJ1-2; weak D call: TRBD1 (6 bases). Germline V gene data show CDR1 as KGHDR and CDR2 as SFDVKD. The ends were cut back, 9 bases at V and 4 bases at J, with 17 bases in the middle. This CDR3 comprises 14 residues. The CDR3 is CATPSLQDSYGYTF. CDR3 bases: TGTGCCACCCCATCCCTACAGGACAGCTATGGCTACACCTTC.

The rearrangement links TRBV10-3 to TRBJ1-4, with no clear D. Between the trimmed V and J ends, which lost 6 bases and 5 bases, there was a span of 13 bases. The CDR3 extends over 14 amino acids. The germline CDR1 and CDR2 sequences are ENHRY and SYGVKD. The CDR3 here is CAISWTAGNEKLFF. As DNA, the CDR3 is TGTGCCATCAGCTGGACTGCTGGCAATGAAAAACTGTTTTTT.

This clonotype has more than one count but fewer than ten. CDR3 in DNA: TGTGCCAGCAGCGTAGGAGAGTGGGAGACCCAGTACTTC. Translation: CASSVGEWETQYF. The V gene is TRBV9, the J gene TRBJ2-5; D not resolved. CDR1 and CDR2 from the germline V gene are SGDLS and YYNGEE. The V gene lost 0 bases and the J gene lost 5 bases, with 8 bases spanning the gap. The CDR3 sequence is 13 residues long.